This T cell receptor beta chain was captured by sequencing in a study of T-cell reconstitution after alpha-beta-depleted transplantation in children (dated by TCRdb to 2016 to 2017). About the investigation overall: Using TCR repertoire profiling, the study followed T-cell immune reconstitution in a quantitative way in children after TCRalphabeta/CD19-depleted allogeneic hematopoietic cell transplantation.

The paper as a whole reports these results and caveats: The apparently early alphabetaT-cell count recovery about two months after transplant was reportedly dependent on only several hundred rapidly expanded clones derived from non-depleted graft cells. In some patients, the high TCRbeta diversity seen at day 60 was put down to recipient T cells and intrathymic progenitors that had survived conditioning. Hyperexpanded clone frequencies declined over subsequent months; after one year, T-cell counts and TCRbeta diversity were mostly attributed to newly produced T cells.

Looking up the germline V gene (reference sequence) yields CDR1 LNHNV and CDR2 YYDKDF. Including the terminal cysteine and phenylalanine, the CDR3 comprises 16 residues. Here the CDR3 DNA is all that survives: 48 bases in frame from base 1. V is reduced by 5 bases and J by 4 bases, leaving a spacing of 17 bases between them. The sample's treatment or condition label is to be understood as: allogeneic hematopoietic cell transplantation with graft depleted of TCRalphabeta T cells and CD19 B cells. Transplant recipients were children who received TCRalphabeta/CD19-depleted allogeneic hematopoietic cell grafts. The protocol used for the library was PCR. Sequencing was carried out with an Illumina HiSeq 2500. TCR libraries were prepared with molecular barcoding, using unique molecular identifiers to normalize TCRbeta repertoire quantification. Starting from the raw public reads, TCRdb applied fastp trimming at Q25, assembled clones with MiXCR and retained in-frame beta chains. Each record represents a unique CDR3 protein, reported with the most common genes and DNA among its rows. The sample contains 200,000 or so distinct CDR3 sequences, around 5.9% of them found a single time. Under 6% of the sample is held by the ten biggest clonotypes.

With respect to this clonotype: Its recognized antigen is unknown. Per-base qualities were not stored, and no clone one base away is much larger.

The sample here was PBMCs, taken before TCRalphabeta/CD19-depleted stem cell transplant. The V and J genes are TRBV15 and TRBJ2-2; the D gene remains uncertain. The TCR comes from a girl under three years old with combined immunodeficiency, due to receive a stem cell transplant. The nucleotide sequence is TGTGCCACCAGCCCCTGGTCGGGCAGCCGCACCGGGGAGCTGTTTTTT. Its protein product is CATSPWSGSRTGELFF.